What follows describes a single T cell receptor (beta chain). Assay: immunoSEQ multiplex PCR; the TCRdb copy retains only in-frame clones and omits some. The repertoire holds 250,000 to 350,000 clones, with around nine tenths as singletons. These data come from a study of blood T cell repertoires in COVID-19. Germline lookup yields CDR1 MNHNS and CDR2 SASEGT. The CDR3 is 14 residues long. Trimming removed 2 bases from V and 7 bases from J, with 11 bases in between. The chain is built from TRBV6-1 and TRBJ1-4, with a tentative D call TRBD1 (6 bases). Material for sequencing was peripheral blood. This TCR came from a woman between 50 and 59 years old with active or convalescent COVID-19. For the CDR3, the DNA is TGTGCCAGCAGTGAAACAGGGATAGGTGAAAAACTGTTTTTT. Protein sequence: CASSETGIGEKLFF.